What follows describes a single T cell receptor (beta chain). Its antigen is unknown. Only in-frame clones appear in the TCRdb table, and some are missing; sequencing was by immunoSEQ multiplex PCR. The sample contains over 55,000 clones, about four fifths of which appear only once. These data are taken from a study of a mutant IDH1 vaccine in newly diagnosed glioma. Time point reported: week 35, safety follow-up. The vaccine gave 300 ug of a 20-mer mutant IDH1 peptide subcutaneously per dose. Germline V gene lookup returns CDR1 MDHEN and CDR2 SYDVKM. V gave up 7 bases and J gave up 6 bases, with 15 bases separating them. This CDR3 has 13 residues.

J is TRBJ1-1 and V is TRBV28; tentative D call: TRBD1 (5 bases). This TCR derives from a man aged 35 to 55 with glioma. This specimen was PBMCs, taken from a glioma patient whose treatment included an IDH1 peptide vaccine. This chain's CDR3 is CASTGSLGPEAFF. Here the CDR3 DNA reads TGTGCCAGCACAGGGTCCCTCGGACCTGAAGCTTTCTTT.